This T cell receptor beta chain was profiled in a study of T cells in Graves' hyperthyroidism and ophthalmopathy. Study-wide context: The initial diagnosis was the point when peripheral blood was collected, ahead of any treatment.

V lost 4 bases and J 2 bases, leaving 9 bases between the germline ends. Germline CDR1 reads LNHDA; CDR2 reads SQIVND (reference sequence). The CDR3 consists of 14 residues. The table lists this clonotype with many counts. Absent ophthalmopathy progression within 18 months defined stable Graves' hyperthyroidism. Hyperthyroidism, newly diagnosed and lasting under 2 months, affected patients aged 18 to 65. This sample holds PBMCs from approximately 10 ml fresh peripheral blood. The source material, RNA transcripts, was used to amplify TCR beta CDR3 regions. HTBI primers were used for first-round RT-PCR of the TCR CDR3. TCRdb recomputed calls from the multiplex PCR reads with MiXCR, one row per CDR3 protein. The sample has some 510,000 distinct CDR3 sequences, less than 25% seen once.

The sequence was obtained from a man aged 18 to 29 with Graves' hyperthyroidism. Material: blood. This chain uses TRBV19 with TRBJ1-3; D is unclear. CDR3 in DNA: TGTGCCAGTAGTAAAGACTCGCCTGGAAACACCATATATTTT. Translated, it gives CASSKDSPGNTIYF.